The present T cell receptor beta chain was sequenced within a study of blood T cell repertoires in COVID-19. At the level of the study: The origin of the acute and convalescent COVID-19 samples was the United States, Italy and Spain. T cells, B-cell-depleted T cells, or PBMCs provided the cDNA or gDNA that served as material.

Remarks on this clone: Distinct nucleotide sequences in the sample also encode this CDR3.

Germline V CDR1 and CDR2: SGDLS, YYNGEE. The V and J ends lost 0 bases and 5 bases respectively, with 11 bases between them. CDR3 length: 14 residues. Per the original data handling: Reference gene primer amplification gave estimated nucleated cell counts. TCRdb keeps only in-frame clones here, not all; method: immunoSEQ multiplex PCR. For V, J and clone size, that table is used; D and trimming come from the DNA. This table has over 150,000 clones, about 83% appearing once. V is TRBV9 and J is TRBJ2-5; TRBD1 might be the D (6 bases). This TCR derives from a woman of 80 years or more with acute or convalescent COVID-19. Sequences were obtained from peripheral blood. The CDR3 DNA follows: TGTGCCAGCAGCGTAGGGGTCCAGGGGGAGACCCAGTACTTC. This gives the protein CASSVGVQGETQYF.